This is a list of T cell receptor beta chains from one sample in a study of blood T cell repertoires in COVID-19. Repertoires were generated with immunoSEQ multiplex PCR, while TCRdb's copy carries only in-frame clones and drops some. Here the sample spans over 350,000 clones, about nine tenths being singletons. The specimen was peripheral blood. These receptor sequences come from a woman aged 25 to 39 with active or convalescent COVID-19. Both conserved end residues are part of each CDR3. Each record gives: V gene, J gene, CDR3 protein.

v_gene: TRBV9; j_gene: TRBJ1-1; CDR3aa: CASSVENREAFF
v_gene: TRBV18; j_gene: TRBJ2-3; CDR3aa: CASSPDPLIRSDTQYF
v_gene: TRBV4-1; j_gene: TRBJ1-4; CDR3aa: CASRPSWGANEKLFF
v_gene: TRBV19; j_gene: TRBJ2-3; CDR3aa: CASRSLEDTQYF
v_gene: TRBV21-1; j_gene: TRBJ1-2; CDR3aa: CASMVRSCGYTF
v_gene: TRBV5-1; j_gene: TRBJ1-4; CDR3aa: CASRGSAGRSEKLFF
v_gene: TRBV3-1/TRBV3-2; j_gene: TRBJ2-7; CDR3aa: CASSQPPGQGKTYEQYF
v_gene: TRBV9; j_gene: TRBJ2-3; CDR3aa: CASSPRTGVVGDTQYF
v_gene: TRBV5-6; j_gene: TRBJ2-2; CDR3aa: CASSLAGESTGELFF
v_gene: TRBV6-5; j_gene: TRBJ2-7; CDR3aa: CASSYLLGSEQYF
v_gene: TRBV10-1; j_gene: TRBJ1-2; CDR3aa: CAHDPGDRDDRWYGYTF
v_gene: TRBV3-1/TRBV3-2; j_gene: TRBJ2-3; CDR3aa: CASSPGQGTDTQYF
v_gene: TRBV5-4; j_gene: TRBJ1-4; CDR3aa: CASSSLPTGVGEKLFF
v_gene: TRBV20-1; j_gene: TRBJ2-7; CDR3aa: CSATPYYEQYF
v_gene: TRBV19; j_gene: TRBJ2-7; CDR3aa: CASSIRLAVGEQYF
v_gene: TRBV5-6; j_gene: TRBJ1-1; CDR3aa: CASSPTGAGDTEAFF
v_gene: TRBV5-1; j_gene: TRBJ1-2; CDR3aa: CASSLNEGGNYGYTF
v_gene: TRBV14; j_gene: TRBJ2-5; CDR3aa: CASSQVWGYSGATSETQYF
v_gene: TRBV5-1; j_gene: TRBJ2-2; CDR3aa: CASSTGNSLPGELFF
v_gene: TRBV29-1; j_gene: TRBJ1-2; CDR3aa: CSPPPLGTVFGYTF
v_gene: TRBV3-1/TRBV3-2; j_gene: TRBJ1-2; CDR3aa: CASSQGGYGYTF
v_gene: TRBV5-1; j_gene: TRBJ2-3; CDR3aa: CASSFGTDTQYF
v_gene: TRBV5-8; j_gene: TRBJ1-2; CDR3aa: CASSGGLTGIYGYTF
v_gene: TRBV18; j_gene: TRBJ2-3; CDR3aa: CASSPPPSGGWDTQYF
v_gene: TRBV25-1; j_gene: TRBJ1-2; CDR3aa: CASSKQGNYGYTF
v_gene: TRBV7-8; j_gene: TRBJ2-1; CDR3aa: CASSSVGRTPYNEQFF
v_gene: TRBV5-1; j_gene: TRBJ1-1; CDR3aa: CASSLLYNTEAFF
v_gene: TRBV29-1; j_gene: TRBJ2-3; CDR3aa: CSVEWAGRGTADTQYF
v_gene: TRBV7-6; j_gene: TRBJ2-1; CDR3aa: CASSFYQDRAYNEQFF
v_gene: TRBV2; j_gene: TRBJ2-1; CDR3aa: CASSEQRQGLEQFF
v_gene: TRBV7-9; j_gene: TRBJ2-1; CDR3aa: CASSLASYNEQFF
v_gene: TRBV11-2; j_gene: TRBJ2-7; CDR3aa: CASSLEGRWYEQYF
v_gene: TRBV22-1; j_gene: TRBJ1-6; CDR3aa: CPGSVFDRGSPLHF
v_gene: TRBV19; j_gene: TRBJ2-7; CDR3aa: CASSHGTGAYEQYF
v_gene: TRBV5-5; j_gene: TRBJ1-2; CDR3aa: CASSLMFGAGGIYGYTF
v_gene: TRBV24-1; j_gene: TRBJ2-3; CDR3aa: CATSEASGSTDTQYF
v_gene: TRBV5-5; j_gene: TRBJ2-3; CDR3aa: CASSLDVGAQYF
v_gene: TRBV5-4; j_gene: TRBJ2-3; CDR3aa: CASSALERGVPPDTQYF
v_gene: TRBV3-1/TRBV3-2; j_gene: TRBJ1-1; CDR3aa: CASSQGLNTEAFF
v_gene: TRBV6-1; j_gene: TRBJ1-5; CDR3aa: CASSEWAGNQPQHF
v_gene: TRBV6-5; j_gene: TRBJ1-2; CDR3aa: CASSYRGQGDYGYTF
v_gene: TRBV12-5; j_gene: TRBJ2-5; CDR3aa: CASGSPMDREETQYF
v_gene: TRBV18; j_gene: TRBJ2-1; CDR3aa: CASSPPRGSAGSPNEQFF
v_gene: TRBV11-2; j_gene: TRBJ2-2; CDR3aa: CASSLVQGTGELFF
v_gene: TRBV6-2/TRBV6-3; j_gene: TRBJ1-1; CDR3aa: CASSYLGGGVNTEAFF
v_gene: TRBV5-1; j_gene: TRBJ2-7; CDR3aa: CASSLNPGQGSFDGEQYF
v_gene: TRBV5-1; j_gene: TRBJ2-3; CDR3aa: CASSLASTSGRDTQYF
v_gene: TRBV28; j_gene: TRBJ1-6; CDR3aa: CASSLIHSLSSYNSPLHF
v_gene: TRBV11-2; j_gene: TRBJ2-1; CDR3aa: CASSSQTSFYNEQFF
v_gene: TRBV3-1/TRBV3-2; j_gene: TRBJ1-6; CDR3aa: CASSPRDTYNSPLHF
v_gene: TRBV7-9; j_gene: TRBJ1-5; CDR3aa: CAVQEEANNQPQHF
v_gene: TRBV6-5; j_gene: TRBJ1-4; CDR3aa: CASMRTGVEKLFF
v_gene: TRBV2; j_gene: TRBJ2-2; CDR3aa: CASSGTGGVTGELFF
v_gene: TRBV10-3; j_gene: TRBJ2-3; CDR3aa: CAIRLSSGRDAADTQYF
v_gene: TRBV6-6; j_gene: TRBJ2-2; CDR3aa: CASRAGTGGRTGELFF
v_gene: TRBV12-3/TRBV12-4; j_gene: TRBJ2-7; CDR3aa: CASRRSGAHEQYF
v_gene: TRBV19; j_gene: TRBJ1-5; CDR3aa: CASTPSGVGNQPQHF
v_gene: TRBV5-4; j_gene: TRBJ1-6; CDR3aa: CASSRDRVDNSPLHF
v_gene: TRBV30; j_gene: TRBJ1-5; CDR3aa: CAWSVGQTSNQPQHF